The 13 T cell receptor beta chains below were found in one sample sequenced in a study of OX40 agonist ivuxolimab in advanced cancers. Sequenced by immunoSEQ multiplex PCR; TCRdb stores in-frame clones only, minus some. The sample records tens of thousands of clones, roughly nine tenths being singletons. Sequenced here: CD4+ or CD8+ T cells sorted from blood, sampled in a trial of the OX40 agonist ivuxolimab. All receptors come from an adult with an advanced solid tumor such as melanoma, head and neck, liver or kidney cancer.

The chain links TRBV4-1 to TRBJ2-1, with D tentatively TRBD2 (6 bases). In germline, CDR1 is MGHRA, CDR2 YSYEKL. This CDR3 comprises 16 residues. The V end lost 6 bases, the J end lost 3 bases, and 18 bases lay between the germline ends. The chain's CDR3 is CASRRPGRGIYNEQFF. DNA of the CDR3: TGCGCCAGCAGGAGGCCGGGACGGGGGATCTACAATGAGCAGTTCTTC.

The rearrangement uses TRBV29-1 and TRBJ2-7; D is perhaps TRBD1 (5 bases). Trimming pared 4 bases from V and 2 bases from J, leaving 12 bases between. The CDR3 is 13 residues long. CDR1 and CDR2 from the germline V gene are SQVTM and ANQGSEA. The DNA for the CDR3 is TGCAGCGTTGTCGGTGACAGTCCCTACGAGCAGTACTTC. It encodes CSVVGDSPYEQYF.

Here the CDR3 DNA reads TGTGCCAGCATCACGGACAGAGGCTTTGGAAACACCATATATTTT. Translated, it gives CASITDRGFGNTIYF. This rearrangement joins TRBV6-5 to TRBJ1-3; D possibly corresponds to TRBD1 (6 bases). The germline V gene encodes CDR1 MNHEY and CDR2 SVGAGI. The CDR3 contains 15 residues. Trimming left V 7 bases short and J 3 bases short, with 16 bases between.

The chain has TRBV9 and TRBJ1-1; D remains ambiguous. V shed 4 bases and J shed 2 bases, with 9 bases lying between them. The CDR3 runs to 13 residues. Germline-derived CDR1 and CDR2 are SGDLS and YYNGEE. This chain's CDR3 is CASSPWPNTEAFF. The CDR3 DNA reads as TGTGCCAGCAGCCCCTGGCCAAACACTGAAGCTTTCTTT. Together with reference TRBV9 and TRBJ1-1, the CDR3 gives the full variable domain: DSGVTQTPKHLITATGQRVTLRCSPRSGDLSVYWYQQSLDQGLQFLIQYYNGEERAKGNILERFSAQQFPDLHSELNLSSLELGDSALYFCASSPWPNTEAFFGQGTRLTVV.

A single count supports this clone. The J gene is TRBJ1-2, the V gene TRBV6-1; 7 bases are shared with TRBD1. J lost 1 base, V lost 0 bases, and 5 bases had no gene match. Germline V lookup: CDR1 MNHNS, CDR2 SASEGT. The CDR3 is 16 amino acids. The CDR3 sequence is CASSEAGRDSNYGYTF. Here the CDR3 DNA reads TGTGCCAGCAGTGAAGCTGGTCGGGACAGTAACTATGGCTACACCTTC.

The gene calls are TRBV6-5 and TRBJ2-1, with D possibly being TRBD1 (6 bases). Trimming took 5 bases from V and 12 from J, leaving 17 bases between them. Germline CDR1 MNHEY, CDR2 SVGAGI. This CDR3 contains 13 residues. The CDR3 DNA follows: TGTGCCAGCAGTCCAAGACAGGAAGGAAGGCAGTTCTTC. It yields the protein CASSPRQEGRQFF.

The rearrangement links TRBV18 to TRBJ1-5; TRBD1 matches at 10 bases. CDR1 is KGHSH and CDR2 is LQKENI in the germline V gene. V lost 3 bases, J lost 6 bases, and 8 bases stayed unmatched. CDR3 length: 16 residues. CDR3 protein: CASSPSRDRGSQPQHF. Here the CDR3 DNA reads TGTGCCAGCTCACCTTCCCGGGACAGGGGTAGTCAGCCCCAGCATTTT.

The chain combines TRBV19 with TRBJ2-2; 12 positions agree with TRBD2. The CDR3 spans 19 residues. CDR1 LNHDA and CDR2 SQIVND come from the germline V gene (reference sequence). V trimming: 2 bases; J trimming: 4 bases; junction bases outside the gene matches: 11. The CDR3 spells CASSIRGLAGGPSTGELFF. The CDR3 DNA sequence: TGTGCCAGTAGTATAAGAGGGCTAGCGGGAGGGCCGAGCACCGGGGAGCTGTTTTTT. Using reference TRBV19 and TRBJ2-2 for the parts outside the CDR3, the full variable domain is DGGITQSPKYLFRKEGQNVTLSCEQNLNHDAMYWYRQDPGQGLRLIYYSQIVNDFQKGDIAEGYSVSREKKESFPLTVTSAQKNPTAFYLCASSIRGLAGGPSTGELFFGEGSRLTVL.

As concerns this clone: The identical CDR3 is also encoded by other nucleotide sequences in the sample. This rearrangement joins TRBV30 to TRBJ1-3; D unclear. The germline V and J ends were trimmed by 0 bases and 4 bases, with 4 bases remaining between them. Per germline, CDR1 GTSNPN and CDR2 SVGIG (reference sequence). The CDR3 has 12 amino acids. For the CDR3, the DNA is TGTGCCTGGAGTGTACTCGGAAACACCATATATTTT. This sequence encodes CAWSVLGNTIYF.

V and J are TRBV7-9 and TRBJ2-7; D may correspond to TRBD1 or TRBD2 (5 bases each). Trimming removed 7 bases from V and 8 bases from J, with 21 bases in between. This CDR3 contains 14 residues. The germline gives CDR1 SEHNR, CDR2 FQNEAQ (reference sequence). The CDR3 bases are TGTGCCAGCAATCCGGGACCCCAGGGTTGGAAGCAGTACTTC. It is translated as CASNPGPQGWKQYF. Looking up the rest from reference TRBV7-9 and TRBJ2-7 gives the full variable domain: DTGVSQNPRHKITKRGQNVTFRCDPISEHNRLYWYRQTLGQGPEFLTYFQNEAQLEKSRLLSDRFSAERPKGSFSTLEIQRTEQGDSAMYLCASNPGPQGWKQYFGPGTRLTVT.

The chain is built from TRBV6-5 and TRBJ2-7; 10 nucleotides align to TRBD2. V lost 0 bases to trimming and J lost 3 bases; unmatched junction nucleotides: 2. Germline assignment: CDR1 MNHEY and CDR2 SVGAGI. The CDR3 runs 15 residues. CDR3 bases: TGTGCCAGCAGTTACTCGGCTAGCGGGGGCTACGAGCAGTACTTC. It translates to CASSYSASGGYEQYF.

This clone was seen a few times. The chain carries TRBV19 and TRBJ1-5; D perhaps matches TRBD1 (6 bases). V was shortened by 5 bases and J by 9 bases, with 14 bases between the two germline ends. Germline-derived CDR1 and CDR2 are LNHDA and SQIVND (reference sequence). This CDR3 has 13 residues. This chain's CDR3 is CASSERGSGPQHF. The CDR3 DNA is TGTGCCAGTAGTGAGAGGGGGTCGGGGCCCCAGCATTTT.

The chain employs TRBV6-4 and TRBJ2-7; no clear D. The CDR3 runs to 12 residues. With 2 bases removed from V and 5 bases from J, the gap between germline ends came to 7 bases. Germline V CDR1 and CDR2: MRHNA, SNTAGT. CDR3 amino acids: CASSDTRHEQYF. The CDR3 DNA follows: TGTGCCAGCAGTGACACCCGTCACGAGCAGTACTTC.